These T cell receptor beta chains were read from a single sample in a study of Graves' ophthalmopathy and Graves' hyperthyroidism. TCRdb reprocessed the multiplex PCR reads via MiXCR and lists one record per CDR3 protein. Counted here are hundreds of thousands of distinct CDR3 sequences, approximately 21% occurring once; the ten biggest clones make up approximately 3%. Sequenced input: peripheral blood. The receptor set was obtained from a woman under 30 with stable Graves' hyperthyroidism. Both conserved end residues are part of each CDR3. Each record gives: J gene, clone size, D gene, V gene, CDR3 DNA, CDR3 protein. A D gene is named only where the DNA matches it firmly. Expanded clones are given a class, and other clones once, few, many or no size at all.

TRBJ2-7	many	NA	TRBV2	TGTGCCAGCATCCGGGACCAATCTGCTTACGAGCAGTACTTC	CASIRDQSAYEQYF
TRBJ2-7	NA	TRBD2	TRBV6-1	TGTGCCAGCACGGGGACTAGCGGGGTCGACGAGCAGTACTTC	CASTGTSGVDEQYF
TRBJ2-7	NA	NA	TRBV6-2/TRBV6-3	TGTGCCAGCAGTTATGTTCCCCCGACCTACGAGCAGTACTTC	CASSYVPPTYEQYF
TRBJ1-2	many	NA	TRBV20-1	TGCAGTGCTAGAGATGGGGACCGGGGATTGGGGAATAACTATGGCTACACCTTC	CSARDGDRGLGNNYGYTF
TRBJ1-1	few	NA	TRBV13	TGTGCCAGCAGCCCTCCAGGGAGGAGGGACACTGAAGCTTTCTTT	CASSPPGRRDTEAFF
TRBJ1-1	many	NA	TRBV7-9	TGTGCCAGCAGGTTAGGTGCTGAAGCTTTCTTT	CASRLGAEAFF
TRBJ2-5	many	TRBD2	TRBV7-2	TGTGCCAGCAGCCGCCGGGTAGCGGGAGAGTGGGGTCGAGAGACCCAGTACTTC	CASSRRVAGEWGRETQYF
TRBJ1-1	NA	TRBD1	TRBV28	TGTGCCAGCAGTTTGGCGGACAGGCGGTATCGCTCTGAAGCTTTCTTT	CASSLADRRYRSEAFF
TRBJ2-6	medium-sized	TRBD1	TRBV15	TGTGCCACCAGCCCTCCGACAGGGGCCACGTCTGGGGCCAACGTCCTGACTTTC	CATSPPTGATSGANVLTF
TRBJ2-7	many	NA	TRBV27	TGTGCCAGCAGTTTCGACGAGCAGTACTTC	CASSFDEQYF
TRBJ2-2	few	NA	TRBV27	TGTGCCAGCAGTCCCCTGAGAGGACGAACCGGGGAGCTGTTTTTT	CASSPLRGRTGELFF
TRBJ2-7	many	TRBD1	TRBV6-5	TGTGCCAGCAGTTACTGGGACAGAGCCGCATACGAGCAGTACTTC	CASSYWDRAAYEQYF
TRBJ1-6	NA	NA	TRBV12-3/TRBV12-4	TGTACCAGCAGTTTGCGAAGTTTTAATTCAGCCCTCCACTTT	CTSSLRSFNSALHF
TRBJ2-2	many	TRBD2	TRBV28	TGTGCCAGGAATCTTAGACTAGCTTCAGCCGGGGAGCTGTTTTTT	CARNLRLASAGELFF
TRBJ2-7	NA	NA	TRBV6-2/TRBV6-3	TGTGCCAGCAGTTACTGGCGGGGCCCCTACGAGCAGTACTTC	CASSYWRGPYEQYF
TRBJ2-5	NA	NA	TRBV10-3	TGTGCCAGCAGTGAGTCACCAACGCAGGGGCCCGAAGAGACCCAGTACTTC	CASSESPTQGPEETQYF
TRBJ1-1	many	TRBD1	TRBV6-2/TRBV6-3	TGTGCCAGCAGTTACTCGAATAGGCAGGGGGAAAACACTGAAGCTTTCTTT	CASSYSNRQGENTEAFF
TRBJ2-7	NA	TRBD1	TRBV18	TGTGCCAGCTCATTCGGGACAGGGGTCTACGAGCAGTACTTC	CASSFGTGVYEQYF
TRBJ2-7	many	TRBD2	TRBV7-3	TGTGCCAGCAGCTTACGGGGGCCGGGAGGGCCTTCCGAGCAGTACTTC	CASSLRGPGGPSEQYF
TRBJ1-5	NA	TRBD1	TRBV28	TGTGCCAGCAGACAGGGGGCTTTTGGGCAGCCCCAGCATTTT	CASRQGAFGQPQHF
TRBJ1-5	many	NA	TRBV20-1	TGCAGTGCTAGCAGGGGTTATCAGCCCCAGCATTTT	CSASRGYQPQHF
TRBJ2-2	NA	TRBD2	TRBV11-1	TGTGCCAGCAGCGGTATAGGACTAGCGGGAGCCAACGGGGAGCTGTTTTTT	CASSGIGLAGANGELFF